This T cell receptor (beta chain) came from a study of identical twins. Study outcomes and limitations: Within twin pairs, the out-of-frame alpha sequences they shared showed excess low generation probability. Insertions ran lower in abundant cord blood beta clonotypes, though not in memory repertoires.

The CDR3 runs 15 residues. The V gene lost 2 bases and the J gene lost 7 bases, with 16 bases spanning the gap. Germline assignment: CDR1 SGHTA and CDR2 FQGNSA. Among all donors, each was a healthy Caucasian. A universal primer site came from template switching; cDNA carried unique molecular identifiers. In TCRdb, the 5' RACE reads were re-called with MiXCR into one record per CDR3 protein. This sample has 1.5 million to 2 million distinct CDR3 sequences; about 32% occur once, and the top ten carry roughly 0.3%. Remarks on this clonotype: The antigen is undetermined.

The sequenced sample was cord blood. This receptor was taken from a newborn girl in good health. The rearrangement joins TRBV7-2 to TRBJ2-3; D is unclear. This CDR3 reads CASSLTTVQTHTQYF. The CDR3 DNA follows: TGTGCCAGCAGCTTAACAACCGTACAGACCCATACGCAGTATTTT.